This TCR beta chain was sequenced during a study of vaccination effects on CD4 cells after COVID-19. Study results and caveats: Early timepoints after infection were absent, and convalescent patients were few in the study.

Expansion of antigen-specific CD4+ T cells with viral peptide pools was carried out by the ViraFEST assay before sequencing. Researchers isolated CD4+ T cells once about 11 days of culture had elapsed. The person acquired a PCR-confirmed SARS-CoV-2 infection between March and December 2020. Germline V CDR1 and CDR2: SNHLY, FYNNEI. The CDR3 is made up of 15 amino acids. The ends lost 6 bases at V and 5 bases at J; junction bases unmatched: 5. This clone came up a few times. Its target is not known. Measured with immunoSEQ multiplex PCR; TCRdb has only the in-frame clones, and not every one. The top ten clones hold around 5% of a sample with roughly 70,000 clones, over 65% of them seen once.

The receptor comes from a human donor who had a prior SARS-CoV-2 infection. The material sequenced was CD4+ T cells from PBMCs cultured with HIV peptides, taken before COVID-19 vaccination. Subset specified: HIV-1 Nef peptide pool negative control/reference culture. This chain uses TRBV2 with TRBJ2-1; 12 bases line up with TRBD2. This CDR3 reads CASSRWTSGDNEQFF. CDR3 coding DNA: TGTGCCAGCAGCCGCTGGACTAGCGGGGACAATGAGCAGTTCTTC.